What follows is one T cell receptor (beta chain) and its context. These data belong to a study of shared clonotypes between healthy human individuals. Germline V gene data show CDR1 as SGHTA and CDR2 as FQGTGA. The CDR3 totals 14 residues. V trimming: 0 bases; J trimming: 6 bases; junction bases outside the gene matches: 4. In the sorted-subset replicate PCRs, 200 ng DNA, roughly 29,000 T cell genomes, was used. Generated by immunoSEQ multiplex PCR, the TCRdb table keeps only in-frame clones and is missing some. In the table there are roughly 500,000 clones, about 96% of which are singletons. This receptor was obtained from a woman aged 25 to 39 in good health. Sequenced: naive CD4+ T cells sorted from blood. Subset: CD45RA+ positively selected. V usage is TRBV7-3 and J usage is TRBJ2-7; 8 bases agree with TRBD1. The CDR3 protein is CASSLTGQVIEQYF. CDR3 coding DNA: TGTGCCAGCAGCTTAACGGGACAGGTCATCGAGCAGTACTTC.